The source of this TCR beta chain is a study of T cell repertoires in cytomegalovirus infection. TCRdb redid the calling of the reads with MiXCR, one entry per CDR3 protein. The sample contains hundreds of thousands of distinct CDR3 sequences, roughly 20% of which appear only once. Germline CDR1 reads SGHTA; CDR2 reads FQGNSA. With 4 bases removed from V and 5 bases from J, the gap between germline ends came to 9 bases. The CDR3 is made up of 13 amino acids. General study points: Accumulated public TCR beta family frequency recognized individuals carrying CMV together with the relevant HLA. CMV-specific TCR beta clonotypes restricted by HLA-C dominated the ex vivo response.

This clonotype was seen at least ten times. Its antigen is unidentified. The material sequenced was PBMCs. The origin of this receptor is a human donor in good health (CMV status not recorded). Some clones in this sample may be carry-over from other donors' samples. The rearrangement joins TRBV7-2 to TRBJ2-1, with D unclear. DNA of the CDR3: TGTGCCAGCAGCTCGGAATTAAACAATGAGCAGTTCTTC. This codes for CASSSELNNEQFF.